These 29 T cell receptor beta chains came from one sample sequenced in a study of cytomegalovirus exposure and HLA in healthy donors. This PCR relied on a set of 60 Vbeta primers and 13 Jbeta primers. Here immunoSEQ multiplex PCR was the method, and the copy in TCRdb shows in-frame clones only, minus some. Here the sample spans over 150,000 clones, around 80% being singletons. Sequencing input: PBMCs. These receptors came from a man aged 18 to 35 in good health and CMV-seronegative.

This clone was recorded only once. The chain couples TRBV19 to TRBJ1-5; TRBD1 aligns across 9 bases. With 4 bases clipped from V and 2 bases from J, the junction kept 6 bases outside the gene matches. The length of the CDR3 is 16 residues. In germline, CDR1 is LNHDA, CDR2 SQIVND (reference sequence). Written as DNA, the CDR3 is TGTGCCAGTAGTAAACAGGGGGCGTTGGGCAATCAGCCCCAGCATTTT. It codes for CASSKQGALGNQPQHF. Full variable domain (missing parts from reference TRBV19 and TRBJ1-5): DGGITQSPKYLFRKEGQNVTLSCEQNLNHDAMYWYRQDPGQGLRLIYYSQIVNDFQKGDIAEGYSVSREKKESFPLTVTSAQKNPTAFYLCASSKQGALGNQPQHFGDGTRLSIL.

The gene calls are TRBV18 and TRBJ1-5, with a possible D match to TRBD1 (5 bases). From germline, CDR1 is KGHSH and CDR2 LQKENI. The CDR3 length is 15 residues. Trimming left V 1 base short and J 6 bases short, with 13 bases between. The CDR3 spells CASSPQGQGSQPQHF. The CDR3 DNA follows: TGTGCCAGCTCACCACAAGGCCAGGGAAGTCAGCCCCAGCATTTT.

Regarding this clone: One end of the junction does not line up with germline, which may come from a read error. This chain connects TRBV5-4 to TRBJ2-2; TRBD1 aligns across 8 bases. The germline V gene has CDR1 SGHNT and CDR2 YYREEE (reference sequence). This CDR3 is 15 amino acids long. The CDR3 here is CASSLQGANTGELFF. As DNA, the CDR3 is TGTGCCAGCAGCTTGCAGGGGGCGAATACCGGGGAGCTGTTTTTT. The entire variable domain, with the rest obtained from reference TRBV5-4 and TRBJ2-2, is as follows: ETGVTQSPTHLIKTRGQQVTLRCSSQSGHNTVSWYQQALGQGPQFIFQYYREEENGRGNFPPRFSGLQFPNYSSELNVNALELDDSALYLCASSLQGANTGELFFGEGSRLTVL.

The chain uses TRBV13 and TRBJ2-3; 8 nucleotides line up with TRBD2. The CDR3 runs to 19 residues. The germline V gene has CDR1 PRHDT and CDR2 FYEKMQ (reference sequence). The ends lost 4 bases at V and 0 bases at J; junction bases unmatched: 15. The DNA of the CDR3 is TGTGCCAGCAGCTCAATCATAGCGGGGAAGAAAGCTAGCACAGATACGCAGTATTTT. Its protein is CASSSIIAGKKASTDTQYF.

This clone has only a few counts. The V call is TRBV18, the J call TRBJ1-2, with D maybe TRBD1 (5 bases). This CDR3 has 15 amino acids. Trimming took off 2 bases at V and 4 bases at J, with 14 bases between the two ends. Germline V CDR1 and CDR2: KGHSH, LQKENI. CDR3 sequence reads: CASSPGGKPIYGYTF. The CDR3 region has the DNA TGTGCCAGCTCACCAGGGGGGAAGCCAATCTATGGCTACACCTTC.

V and J are TRBV28 and TRBJ1-5; no clear D gene. This CDR3 is 13 amino acids long. The V gene's germline CDR1 is MDHEN and CDR2 SYDVKM. Trimming stripped 7 bases from V and 3 bases from J, with 10 bases between. The CDR3: CASKDGLNQPQHF. For the CDR3, the DNA is TGTGCCAGCAAAGACGGACTCAATCAGCCCCAGCATTTT.

The genes are TRBV5-1 and TRBJ2-2; TRBD2 matches 10 bases. CDR1 and CDR2 (germline): SGHRS, YFSETQ. The CDR3 has 17 residues. The ends lost 3 bases at V and 7 bases at J; junction bases unmatched: 12. CDR3 residues: CASSYRLAGGRNGELFF. The CDR3 nucleotides read TGCGCCAGCAGCTACCGACTAGCGGGCGGCAGGAACGGGGAGCTGTTTTTT.

V gene TRBV5-4 combines with J gene TRBJ1-4; 7 bases line up with TRBD1. The CDR3 sequence is 14 residues long. Germline lookup yields CDR1 SGHNT and CDR2 YYREEE (reference sequence). V lost 4 bases, J lost 7 bases, and 7 bases stayed unmatched. The CDR3 coding sequence is TGTGCCAGCAGCATGACAGGGCCGGGTGAAAAACTGTTTTTT. Translated, it gives CASSMTGPGEKLFF. Using reference TRBV5-4 and TRBJ1-4 for the parts outside the CDR3, the full variable domain is ETGVTQSPTHLIKTRGQQVTLRCSSQSGHNTVSWYQQALGQGPQFIFQYYREEENGRGNFPPRFSGLQFPNYSSELNVNALELDDSALYLCASSMTGPGEKLFFGSGTQLSVL.

The CDR3 bases are TGTGCCAGTAGTATCGACAGGTCCTACGAGCAGTACTTC. Translating it yields CASSIDRSYEQYF. The V and J genes are TRBV19 and TRBJ2-7; possibly TRBD1 for D (6 bases). The V gene lost 3 bases and the J gene lost 1 base, with 7 bases spanning the gap. The CDR3 is made up of 13 amino acids. CDR1 LNHDA and CDR2 SQIVND come from the germline V gene (reference sequence).

The chain joins TRBV16 to TRBJ2-2; 7 bases are a match to TRBD2. CDR3 length: 17 residues. The ends lost 3 bases at V and 7 bases at J; junction bases unmatched: 14. CDR1 is KGHSY and CDR2 is FQNENV in the germline V gene. The CDR3 loop is CASSHRGVLWTNGELFF. For the CDR3, the DNA is TGTGCCAGCAGCCATCGGGGGGTTCTATGGACGAACGGGGAGCTGTTTTTT.

The rearrangement links TRBV27 to TRBJ2-1; 7 positions agree with TRBD2. This CDR3 is built from 16 residues. The germline CDR1 and CDR2 sequences are MNHEY and SMNVEV (reference sequence). V shed 5 bases and J 0 bases; nucleotides not matched to a gene: 7. The CDR3 coding sequence is TGTGCCAGCAGTGAGGAACTAGCGAGCTCCTACAATGAGCAGTTCTTC. It is translated as CASSEELASSYNEQFF.

The chain uses TRBV7-8 and TRBJ2-1; 9 nucleotides agree with TRBD1. The trim removed 5 bases at V and 9 bases at J, leaving 5 bases unmatched. This CDR3 has 13 residues. CDR1 SGHVS and CDR2 FQNEAQ come from the germline V gene. The CDR3 region is CASSPTGGGEQFF. CDR3 coding DNA: TGTGCCAGCAGCCCGACAGGGGGGGGTGAGCAGTTCTTC. Drawing the rest from reference TRBV7-8 and TRBJ2-1, the complete variable domain is GAGVSQSPRYKVAKRGQDVALRCDPISGHVSLFWYQQALGQGPEFLTYFQNEAQLDKSGLPSDRFFAERPEGSVSTLKIQRTQQEDSAVYLCASSPTGGGEQFFGPGTRLTVL.

This chain links TRBV5-4 with TRBJ2-1; D perhaps matches TRBD2 (5 bases). Between the trimmed V and J ends, which lost 3 bases and 7 bases, there was a span of 5 bases. Germline V gene sequence: CDR1 SGHNT, CDR2 YYREEE (reference sequence). There are 11 residues in the CDR3. The CDR3 nucleotides are TGTGCCAGCAGCTGGACTAATGAGCAGTTCTTC. This sequence encodes CASSWTNEQFF.

The genes are TRBV4-2 and TRBJ2-3, with 12 bases fitting TRBD2. Germline V gene lookup returns CDR1 LGHNA and CDR2 YNFKEQ. The V segment lost 3 bases and the J segment 4 bases; nucleotides outside the gene matches: 8. The CDR3 consists of 17 residues. The CDR3 here is CASSHPRTSGEPDTQYF. CDR3 sequence (DNA): TGTGCCAGCAGCCACCCGCGGACTAGCGGGGAACCAGATACGCAGTATTTT.

This clone was observed a handful of times. The V gene is TRBV6-5, the J gene TRBJ2-7, with 9 nucleotides matching TRBD2. Looked up from germline, CDR1 is MNHEY and CDR2 is SVGAGI. The CDR3 spans 16 residues. The V gene end was trimmed by 0 bases and the J gene end by 0 bases; junction bases not matched to a gene: 3. In DNA form, the CDR3 reads TGTGCCAGCAGTTACTCCCCTAGCGGGACCTCCTACGAGCAGTACTTC. This codes for CASSYSPSGTSYEQYF.

The V and J genes are TRBV7-6 and TRBJ2-7; TRBD1 is a possible D gene (6 bases). Germline CDR1 is SGHVS and CDR2 is FNYEAQ. This CDR3 contains 14 residues. V was trimmed by 3 bases and J by 1 base, leaving 10 bases between them. The DNA for the CDR3 is TGTGCCAGCAGCTTCAGGGACAAGTCCTACGAGCAGTACTTC. Its translation is CASSFRDKSYEQYF.

In its sample, this clone was seen once. The chain couples TRBV9 to TRBJ1-3; D is possibly TRBD1 (5 bases). Trimming cost V 2 bases and J 5 bases, with 14 bases left between them. CDR1 is SGDLS and CDR2 is YYNGEE in the germline V gene. The CDR3 is 15 residues long. CDR3 coding DNA: TGTGCCAGCAGCGTCGGGACTGGACTCAGAAACACCATATATTTT. It translates to CASSVGTGLRNTIYF.

The genes are TRBV18 and TRBJ1-5; 9 nucleotides align to TRBD1. The CDR3 runs 18 residues. V was pared by 4 bases and J by 4 bases, with 14 bases of the junction left unmatched. Germline values: CDR1 KGHSH, CDR2 LQKENI. CDR3 amino acids: CASSQLPPGTGRNQPQHF. The DNA for the CDR3 is TGTGCCAGCTCACAACTCCCCCCGGGGACAGGGAGGAATCAGCCCCAGCATTTT. Complete variable domain (other parts from reference TRBV18 and TRBJ1-5): NAGVMQNPRHLVRRRGQEARLRCSPMKGHSHVYWYRQLPEEGLKFMVYLQKENIIDESGMPKERFSAEFPKEGPSILRIQQVVRGDSAAYFCASSQLPPGTGRNQPQHFGDGTRLSIL.

A single count supports this clone. The chain uses TRBV28 and TRBJ1-6, with D unresolved. In germline, CDR1 is MDHEN, CDR2 SYDVKM. The ends were cut back, 5 bases at V and 0 bases at J, with 5 bases in the middle. The CDR3 covers 14 residues. CDR3 region: CASSTASYNSPLHF. As DNA, the CDR3 is TGTGCCAGCAGTACAGCCTCCTATAATTCACCCCTCCACTTT.

CDR3 region: CASRRGRDTEAFF. As DNA, the CDR3 is TGTGCCAGCAGGCGCGGCCGGGACACTGAAGCTTTCTTT. This chain uses TRBV6-5 with TRBJ1-1; D gene unclear. V lost 6 bases, J lost 3 bases, and 11 bases lay in between. Germline CDR1 reads MNHEY; CDR2 reads SVGAGI. The CDR3 spans 13 residues.

The chain carries TRBV9 and TRBJ2-2; 7 bases agree with TRBD1. CDR1 is SGDLS, CDR2 YYNGEE, per germline. This CDR3 spans 15 amino acids. J lost 6 bases, V lost 0 bases, and 5 bases had no gene match. The CDR3 spells CASSVVTGTSGELFF. The CDR3 nucleotides are TGTGCCAGCAGCGTAGTGACAGGGACATCCGGGGAGCTGTTTTTT.

This chain links TRBV7-9 with TRBJ2-3, with TRBD2 matching over 11 bases. Trimming at V came to 1 base and at J to 4 bases, leaving 4 bases not matched to a gene. Per the germline V gene, CDR1 is SEHNR and CDR2 is FQNEAQ (reference sequence). This CDR3 spans 16 amino acids. The DNA for the CDR3 is TGTGCCAGCAGCTTAGGTGCTAGCGGGGGGCCAGATACGCAGTATTTT. This sequence encodes CASSLGASGGPDTQYF.

The rearrangement uses TRBV18 and TRBJ2-1; D is perhaps TRBD2 (6 bases). Germline-derived CDR1 and CDR2 are KGHSH and LQKENI. V shed 1 base and J shed 0 bases, with 13 bases lying between them. CDR3 length: 17 amino acids. CDR3 region: CASSPLPWRGSYNEQFF. CDR3 in DNA: TGTGCCAGCTCACCACTCCCTTGGCGGGGCTCCTACAATGAGCAGTTCTTC.

V gene TRBV7-2 combines with J gene TRBJ2-5; possibly TRBD2 for D (6 bases). V was trimmed by 5 bases and J by 7 bases, leaving 17 bases between them. The CDR3 is 14 amino acids. CDR1 and CDR2 (germline): SGHTA, FQGNSA. The CDR3 loop reads CASSGGWHTGTQYF. The DNA for the CDR3 is TGTGCCAGCAGCGGGGGGTGGCATACTGGGACCCAGTACTTC.

The gene calls are TRBV4-2 and TRBJ2-1; 7 positions match TRBD2. Germline V lookup: CDR1 LGHNA, CDR2 YNFKEQ. The CDR3 contains 17 residues. Trimming removed 0 bases from V and 6 bases from J; junction bases left unmatched: 11. This CDR3 is CASSQDLLGGRSNEQFF. The DNA of the CDR3 is TGTGCCAGCAGCCAAGATCTTTTGGGCGGGAGAAGCAATGAGCAGTTCTTC.

This chain joins TRBV19 and TRBJ2-2; 7 bases match TRBD1. Germline lookup yields CDR1 LNHDA and CDR2 SQIVND (reference sequence). This CDR3 spans 15 amino acids. V dropped 5 bases and J dropped 4; count of bases not matched to a gene: 7. The CDR3, as DNA: TGTGCCAGTAGTGACCAACAGGGGTCCACCGGGGAGCTGTTTTTT. Residues: CASSDQQGSTGELFF.

The rearrangement links TRBV10-1 to TRBJ1-4, with 12 bases matching TRBD1. The CDR3 sequence is 14 residues long. In germline, CDR1 is WNHNN, CDR2 SYGVQD (reference sequence). The V gene end was trimmed by 6 bases and the J gene end by 10 bases; junction bases not matched to a gene: 6. The CDR3 region is CASSPGTGGRKLFF. The DNA of the CDR3 is TGCGCCAGCAGCCCCGGGACAGGGGGCCGAAAACTGTTTTTT.

V and J are TRBV27 and TRBJ2-7; 7 positions match TRBD1. V gave up 6 bases and J gave up 0 bases; unmatched junction bases: 8. CDR1 and CDR2 (germline): MNHEY, SMNVEV (reference sequence). This CDR3 has 15 residues. The CDR3 nucleotides are TGTGCCAGCAGCCAAAAGGGGGCGGTCTCCTACGAGCAGTACTTC. It specifies CASSQKGAVSYEQYF.

This rearrangement joins TRBV5-1 to TRBJ2-3; possible D gene TRBD2, 6 bases. CDR3 length equals 14 residues. Germline assignment: CDR1 SGHRS and CDR2 YFSETQ. Between the trimmed V and J ends, which lost 0 bases and 3 bases, there was a span of 8 bases. CDR3 nucleotides: TGCGCCAGCAGCTTGGCTCGGGGGACAGATACGCAGTATTTT. It encodes CASSLARGTDTQYF. Full variable domain (rest looked up from reference TRBV5-1 and TRBJ2-3): KAGVTQTPRYLIKTRGQQVTLSCSPISGHRSVSWYQQTPGQGLQFLFEYFSETQRNKGNFPGRFSGRQFSNSRSEMNVSTLELGDSALYLCASSLARGTDTQYFGPGTRLTVL.